This T cell receptor beta chain derives from a study of blood T cell repertoires in COVID-19. About the research overall: COVID-19 samples, acute and convalescent, were from the United States, Italy and Spain. PBMCs, B-cell-depleted T cells, or T cells were the source of the cDNA or gDNA that made up the material.

Between the trimmed V and J ends, which lost 5 bases and 10 bases, there was a span of 8 bases. Germline-derived CDR1 and CDR2 are SNHLY and FYNNEI. The CDR3 is 11 residues long. Original analysis: Amplification of reference gene primers provided the estimated nucleated cell counts. The data were produced by immunoSEQ multiplex PCR, yet TCRdb's version contains in-frame clones alone and is incomplete. V and J calls and clone size are given by that table; D and trimming were obtained from the DNA. The repertoire holds about 73,000 clones, with 82% as singletons. The sequencing sample was made of peripheral blood. The chain employs TRBV2 and TRBJ2-2; D perhaps matches TRBD1 (5 bases). This clonotype was sampled from a woman aged 55-75 years with acute or convalescent COVID-19. This CDR3 reads CASSQQVELFF. The CDR3 nucleotides read TGTGCCAGCAGTCAACAGGTGGAGCTGTTTTTT.